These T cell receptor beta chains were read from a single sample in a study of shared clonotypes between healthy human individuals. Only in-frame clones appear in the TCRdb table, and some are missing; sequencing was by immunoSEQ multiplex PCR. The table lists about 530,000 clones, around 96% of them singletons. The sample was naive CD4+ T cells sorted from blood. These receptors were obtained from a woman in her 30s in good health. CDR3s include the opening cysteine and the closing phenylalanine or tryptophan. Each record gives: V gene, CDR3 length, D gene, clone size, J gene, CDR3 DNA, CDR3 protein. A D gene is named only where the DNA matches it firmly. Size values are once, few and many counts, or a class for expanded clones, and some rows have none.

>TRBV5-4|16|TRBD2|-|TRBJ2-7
TGTGCCAGCAGCGTGGAACTAGCGGGAGTACGCTACGAGCAGTACTTC
CASSVELAGVRYEQYF
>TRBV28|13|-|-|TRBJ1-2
TGTGCCAGCAGTTTATCTGGGGGAGGTGGCTACACCTTC
CASSLSGGGGYTF
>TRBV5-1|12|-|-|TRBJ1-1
TGCGCCAGCAGCTTTTCCGGCGCTGAAGCTTTCTTT
CASSFSGAEAFF
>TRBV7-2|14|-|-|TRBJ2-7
TGTGCCAGCAGCTTACGTCTTGTGGGGGACGAGCAGTACTTC
CASSLRLVGDEQYF
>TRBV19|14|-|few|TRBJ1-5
TGTGCCAGTAGTATAGAAGGACAGAATATGCCCCAGCATTTT
CASSIEGQNMPQHF
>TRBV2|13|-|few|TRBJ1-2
TGTGCCAGCAGTGAAGAGTTAAACTATGGCTACACCTTC
CASSEELNYGYTF
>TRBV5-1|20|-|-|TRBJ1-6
TGCGCCAGCAGCCCGGAACGGACGGGGATTCGGAGCTCCTATAATTCACCCCTCCACTTT
CASSPERTGIRSSYNSPLHF
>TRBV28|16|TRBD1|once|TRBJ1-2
TGTGCCAGCACCAGAGACCAGGGGGCGCCAAGGCAAGGCTACACCTTC
CASTRDQGAPRQGYTF
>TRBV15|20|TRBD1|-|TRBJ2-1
TGTGCCACCAGCAGCCCTCTTCCGGGACAGGGCAGACAATCTTACAATGAGCAGTTCTTC
CATSSPLPGQGRQSYNEQFF
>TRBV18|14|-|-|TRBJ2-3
TGTGCCAGCTCACCGGGTAGGGGCCCAGATACGCAGTATTTT
CASSPGRGPDTQYF
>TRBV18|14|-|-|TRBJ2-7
TGTGCCAGCTCACCACAGGGTCCCCCCTACGAGCAGTACTTC
CASSPQGPPYEQYF
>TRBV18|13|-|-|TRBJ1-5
TGTGCCAGCTCACCGGCCCGAGATCAGCCCCAGCATTTT
CASSPARDQPQHF
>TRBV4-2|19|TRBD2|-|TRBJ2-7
TGTGCCAGCAGCCAAGATAACGGACTAGCGGGATCACCAGCTTACGAGCAGTACTTC
CASSQDNGLAGSPAYEQYF
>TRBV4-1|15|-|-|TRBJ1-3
TGCGCCAGCAGCCAAGGAAGGGACTCTGGAAACACCATATATTTT
CASSQGRDSGNTIYF
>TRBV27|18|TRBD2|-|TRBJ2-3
TGTGCCAGCCGAAGGGGCGGGGCTAGCGGGATAAGCACAGATACGCAGTATTTT
CASRRGGASGISTDTQYF
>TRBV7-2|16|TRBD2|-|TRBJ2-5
TGTGCCAGCAGCTTTGGACGAGCGGGGGAGGGCGAGACCCAGTACTTC
CASSFGRAGEGETQYF
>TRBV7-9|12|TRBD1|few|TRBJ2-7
TGTGCCAGCAGCTTGACAGGGCCCGAGCAGTACTTC
CASSLTGPEQYF
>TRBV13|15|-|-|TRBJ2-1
TGTGCCAGCAGCTTAGGAGGGGTTCCCTACAATGAGCAGTTCTTC
CASSLGGVPYNEQFF
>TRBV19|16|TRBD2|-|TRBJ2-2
TGTGCCGTAGCTAGCGGGAGTTTGTTCGGCACCGGGGAGCTGTTTTTT
CAVASGSLFGTGELFF
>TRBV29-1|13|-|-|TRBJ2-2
TGCAGCGTTGATCGCCAGGGAACCGGGGAGCTGTTTTTT
CSVDRQGTGELFF
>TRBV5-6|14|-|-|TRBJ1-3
TGTGCCAGCAGCCCAGGACGGCACGGAAACACCATATATTTT
CASSPGRHGNTIYF
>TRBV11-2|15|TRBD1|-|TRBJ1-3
TGTGCCAGCAGCTATACAGGGGGCTCGGGAAACACCATATATTTT
CASSYTGGSGNTIYF
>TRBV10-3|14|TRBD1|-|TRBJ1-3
TGTGCCATCAGTGAAGACAGGGCTGGAAACACCATATATTTT
CAISEDRAGNTIYF
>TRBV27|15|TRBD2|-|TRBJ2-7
TGTGCCACCATGCCAACTAGCGGGGCCCCGGGCGAGCAGTACTTC
CATMPTSGAPGEQYF
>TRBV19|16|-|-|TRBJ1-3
TGTGCCAGTAGTTCATCAACAGGCTACGTAGAGAACACCATATATTTT
CASSSSTGYVENTIYF
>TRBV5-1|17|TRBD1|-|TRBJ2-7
TGCGCCAGCAGCCCTAGCACAGGGGGCGCTTCGACTTACGAGCAGTACTTC
CASSPSTGGASTYEQYF
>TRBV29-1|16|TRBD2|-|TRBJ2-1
TGCAGCGTCGGATATACCCTGGGAGGGCCGTTTGATGAGCAGTTCTTC
CSVGYTLGGPFDEQFF
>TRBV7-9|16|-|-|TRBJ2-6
TGTGCCAGGGAGGAGGGGATTGGGCGGGGGGCCAACGTCCTGACTTTC
CAREEGIGRGANVLTF
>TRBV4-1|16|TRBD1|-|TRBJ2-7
TGCGCCAGCAGCCATACCGAGCGGACAGGATCTTACGAGCAGTACTTC
CASSHTERTGSYEQYF
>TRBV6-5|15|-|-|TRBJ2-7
TGTGCCAGCAGTCAAGGTCGGGGGGCGCCTTACGAGCAGTACTTC
CASSQGRGAPYEQYF
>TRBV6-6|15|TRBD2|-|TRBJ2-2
TGTGCCAGCAGTTACCCGGGAGGGCCAGACGGGGAGCTGTTTTTT
CASSYPGGPDGELFF
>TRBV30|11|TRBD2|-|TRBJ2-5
TGTGCCAGAGCGGGAGTGGAGACCCAGTACTTC
CARAGVETQYF
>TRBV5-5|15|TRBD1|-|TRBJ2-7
TGTGCCAGCAGCCAATGGGACAGGGGAAAGTACGAGCAGTACTTC
CASSQWDRGKYEQYF